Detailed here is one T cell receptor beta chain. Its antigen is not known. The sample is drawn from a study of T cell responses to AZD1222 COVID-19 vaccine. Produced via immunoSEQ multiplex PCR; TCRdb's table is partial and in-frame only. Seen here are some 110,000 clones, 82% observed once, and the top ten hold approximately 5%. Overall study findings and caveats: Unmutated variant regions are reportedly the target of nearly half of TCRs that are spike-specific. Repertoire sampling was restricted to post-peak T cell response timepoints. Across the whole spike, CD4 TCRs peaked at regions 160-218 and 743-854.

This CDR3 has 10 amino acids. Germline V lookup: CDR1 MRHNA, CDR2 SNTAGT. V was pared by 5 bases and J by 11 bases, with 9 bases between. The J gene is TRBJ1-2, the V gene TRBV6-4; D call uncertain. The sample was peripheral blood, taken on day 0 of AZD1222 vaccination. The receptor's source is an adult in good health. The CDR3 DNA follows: TGTGCCAGCAGTAGGAAGTCTTACACCTTC. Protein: CASSRKSYTF.